This T cell receptor (beta chain) was sequenced in a study of cytomegalovirus exposure and HLA in healthy donors. Study-level results: When analyzed later, a missense DCLRE1C variant was found to be linked to TCR beta V- and J-gene trimming.

About this clone itself: Its antigen is unknown.

PCR employed 60 Vbeta and 13 Jbeta primers. Assay used: immunoSEQ multiplex PCR; TCRdb lists only in-frame clones, some missing. The table lists more than 100,000 clones, less than 85% of them singletons. CDR3 length: 14 residues. The V gene lost 8 bases and the J gene lost 2 bases, with 14 bases spanning the gap. The germline V gene has CDR1 MNHEY and CDR2 SMNVEV (reference sequence). The sample was PBMCs. This receptor was obtained from a woman between 35 and 50 years old in good health and CMV-seronegative. The chain combines TRBV27 with TRBJ2-3; D possibly corresponds to TRBD2 (6 bases). In nucleotides, the CDR3 is TGTGCCAGCGCTTCTTCGGGGGTCACAGATACGCAGTATTTT. Amino acid sequence: CASASSGVTDTQYF.